This T cell receptor (beta chain) is drawn from a study of PD-L1 blockade in urothelial cancer. Background on the study: Counts from blood samples showed a median of roughly 140,000 T cells.

Germline CDR1 and CDR2: SGHNT and YYREEE (reference sequence). Trimming took 0 bases from V and 5 from J; bases not matched to a gene: 3. CDR3 length: 14 amino acids. Time point given: pretreatment peripheral blood. Repertoires were generated with immunoSEQ multiplex PCR, while TCRdb's copy carries only in-frame clones and drops some. The table shows fewer than 50,000 clones, with 70% to 90% occurring only once. The gene calls are TRBV5-4 and TRBJ1-1, with TRBD1 identical over 8 bases. The sample was PBMCs, taken around atezolizumab (anti-PD-L1) treatment. This receptor was taken from a donor aged 40 or older with urothelial cancer. CDR3 in amino acids: CASSLETGVTEAFF. DNA of the CDR3: TGTGCCAGCAGCTTGGAGACAGGGGTAACTGAAGCTTTCTTT.